The following is a T cell receptor (beta chain) sequence with its context. This entry belongs to a study of blood T cell repertoires in COVID-19. Study-wide background: The United States, Italy and Spain were the sources of the acute and convalescent COVID-19 samples. The cDNA or gDNA used as material had been derived from T cells, B-cell-depleted T cells, or PBMCs.

In the original workflow: The assay estimated nucleated cells by amplifying reference gene primers. The assay was immunoSEQ multiplex PCR, and TCRdb's table has in-frame clones only and misses some. Clonal size and the V and J genes are those of that table, whereas D and trimming came from the DNA. The sample has some 300,000 clones; around 87% are singletons. The CDR3 is 16 residues long. V gave up 6 bases and J gave up 6 bases, with 21 bases separating them. Germline V gives CDR1 MDHEN, CDR2 SYDVKM. The J gene is TRBJ1-5, the V gene TRBV28; no clear D gene. This sequence originates from a man between 18 and 35 years old with active or convalescent COVID-19. Sample: peripheral blood. The CDR3 reads CASSRSGFGSGQPQHF. The CDR3 nucleotides read TGTGCCAGCAGCCGGTCCGGCTTCGGGTCCGGTCAGCCCCAGCATTTT.